The entry below describes one TCR beta chain. What it binds is not known. These data belong to a study of T-cell reconstitution after alpha-beta-depleted transplantation in children. Preparation of the TCRbeta library used unique molecular identifiers. TCRdb re-derived calls from the PCR reads in MiXCR, one entry per CDR3 protein. The sample carries fewer than 700,000 distinct CDR3 sequences, around 23% recorded once. Study-level findings and limits: After one year, T-cell counts and TCRbeta diversity mostly came from new T cells.

CDR1 and CDR2 (germline): SQVTM, ANQGSEA. V lost 6 bases, J lost 8 bases, and 19 bases lay in between. This CDR3 region has 13 residues. The TCR originated in a boy less than two years old who had a stem cell transplant for acute myeloid leukemia, so the T cells may come from the graft donor. The material was PBMCs, mostly from graft donor cells, obtained 360 days after TCRalphabeta/CD19-depleted stem cell transplant. This rearrangement joins TRBV29-1 to TRBJ1-2; tentative D call: TRBD1 (5 bases). CDR3 bases: TGCAGCGTCCAATACGTGAGACAGTCGGGCTACACCTTC. Its translation: CSVQYVRQSGYTF.